Below are 5 T cell receptor beta chains sequenced from a single sample in a study of blood T cells in healthy people across ages. Primed by a sample-barcoded 5' primer and a J-beta primer mix, a second PCR proceeded for about 6 to 11 cycles. MiXCR was run by TCRdb on the 5' RACE reads, yielding one entry per CDR3 protein. The data contain roughly 900,000 distinct CDR3 sequences, around 48% of them seen just once; the ten biggest clones take up roughly an eighth. The sequenced sample was blood. These receptors were collected from a man in his thirties or forties in good health.

The chain couples TRBV13 to TRBJ2-7; D might be TRBD2 (6 bases). The germline CDR1 and CDR2 sequences are PRHDT and FYEKMQ (reference sequence). The ends were cut back, 5 bases at V and 6 bases at J, with 17 bases in the middle. CDR3 length: 14 residues. The CDR3 nucleotides read TGTGCCAGCAGCCAAACGGGAGCATGGAGCGAGCAGTACTTC. Translated, it gives CASSQTGAWSEQYF.

The V gene is TRBV10-3, the J gene TRBJ2-2, with D hard to call. Trimming removed 5 bases from V and 1 base from J, with 5 bases in between. Germline assignment: CDR1 ENHRY and CDR2 SYGVKD. The CDR3 is 13 amino acids. CDR3 sequence: CAISSGNTGELFF. The CDR3 bases are TGTGCCATCAGTTCGGGGAACACCGGGGAGCTGTTTTTT.

The V gene is TRBV11-1, the J gene TRBJ2-1; 9 nucleotides line up with TRBD2. Losses at the gene ends were 5 bases for V and 4 bases for J; bases not matched to a gene: 6. The V gene's germline CDR1 is SGHAT and CDR2 FQDESV (reference sequence). This CDR3 is 15 amino acids long. CDR3 protein: CASSRLAGDYNEQFF. The CDR3 DNA reads as TGTGCCAGCAGCCGGTTAGCGGGGGATTACAATGAGCAGTTCTTC.

This clonotype was observed a few times. CDR3: CASSPSGGGNHEQFF. CDR3 nucleotide sequence: TGTGCCAGCAGCCCCAGCGGGGGGGGGAACCATGAGCAGTTCTTC. The genes are TRBV7-8 and TRBJ2-1; TRBD2 matches 10 bases. Germline lookup yields CDR1 SGHVS and CDR2 FQNEAQ. After removal of 5 bases from V and 8 bases from J, the junction contained 9 bases not matched to a gene. CDR3 size: 15 residues. The whole variable domain, remainder taken from reference TRBV7-8 and TRBJ2-1, is GAGVSQSPRYKVAKRGQDVALRCDPISGHVSLFWYQQALGQGPEFLTYFQNEAQLDKSGLPSDRFFAERPEGSVSTLKIQRTQQEDSAVYLCASSPSGGGNHEQFFGPGTRLTVL.

This clonotype was found a few times. The chain couples TRBV5-1 to TRBJ2-1; D is possibly TRBD2 (5 bases). Germline V gives CDR1 SGHRS, CDR2 YFSETQ. Between the trimmed V and J ends, which lost 0 bases and 7 bases, there was a span of 8 bases. There are 13 residues in the CDR3. CDR3 in amino acids: CASSLAWENEQFF. The CDR3 DNA reads TGCGCCAGCAGCTTGGCTTGGGAGAATGAGCAGTTCTTC. Together with reference TRBV5-1 and TRBJ2-1, the CDR3 gives the full variable domain: KAGVTQTPRYLIKTRGQQVTLSCSPISGHRSVSWYQQTPGQGLQFLFEYFSETQRNKGNFPGRFSGRQFSNSRSEMNVSTLELGDSALYLCASSLAWENEQFFGPGTRLTVL.